This TCR beta chain was documented in a study of control samples from healthy donors and cancer patients. CDR1 and CDR2 (germline): SGHVS, FQNEAQ. Trimming removed 1 base from V and 6 bases from J, with 10 bases in between. The CDR3 extends over 14 amino acids. Some clones are missing from TCRdb's copy, which holds only in-frame ones; the method was immunoSEQ multiplex PCR. The sample carries some 130,000 clones, around 93% recorded once. The specimen was blood. The chain employs TRBV7-8 and TRBJ1-5; the D is unclear. The origin of this receptor is a woman in her forties or fifties in good health. CDR3: CASSLEVELQPQHF. Here the CDR3 DNA reads TGTGCCAGCAGCTTAGAGGTGGAGCTTCAGCCCCAGCATTTT.